What follows are 14 T cell receptor beta chains derived from one specimen sequenced in a study of blood T cell repertoires in COVID-19. TCRdb's copy holds only in-frame clones and misses some; the assay was immunoSEQ multiplex PCR. The repertoire holds around 470,000 clones, roughly 89% seen once, with 0.75% to 0.9% in the top ten. The specimen was peripheral blood. The receptors here all came from a man aged 18 to 29 with COVID-19, enrolled during active disease.

The V call is TRBV12-3 or TRBV12-4, the J call TRBJ2-7; the D gene is possibly TRBD1 (6 bases). Trimming took 6 bases from V and 6 from J, leaving 12 bases between them. CDR3 length: 12 amino acids. CDR3 bases: TGTGCCAGCAGCCAAACAGGGACCGAGCAGTACTTC. This gives the protein CASSQTGTEQYF.

V and J are TRBV5-8 and TRBJ2-5; D may be TRBD2 (5 bases). The CDR3 sequence is 15 residues long. Germline loops: CDR1 SGHTS, CDR2 YDEGEE. Deletions cut 0 bases from V and 6 bases from J, with 15 bases between. The DNA for the CDR3 is TGTGCCAGCAGCTTGGGTACGAAGACGGGGAAGACCCAGTACTTC. Its protein is CASSLGTKTGKTQYF.

The rearrangement joins TRBV9 to TRBJ2-3, with D maybe TRBD2 (5 bases). The CDR3 spans 15 residues. From germline, CDR1 is SGDLS and CDR2 YYNGEE. V shed 0 bases and J shed 5 bases, with 13 bases lying between them. CDR3 bases: TGTGCCAGCAGCGTAGAGCTGAGGAGCGGAGATACGCAGTATTTT. It specifies CASSVELRSGDTQYF.

The chain has TRBV29-1 and TRBJ2-7; D possibly corresponds to TRBD1 (6 bases). In germline, CDR1 is SQVTM, CDR2 ANQGSEA. V was shortened by 7 bases and J by 4 bases, with 14 bases between the two germline ends. The CDR3 length is 12 residues. CDR3 in DNA: TGCAGCGGCCGGGACACCCTTTACGAGCAGTACTTC. The encoded protein is CSGRDTLYEQYF.

The J gene is TRBJ2-3, the V gene TRBV20-1; D unresolved. Trimming took off 6 bases at V and 7 bases at J, with 11 bases between the two ends. Germline CDR1 and CDR2: DFQATT and SNEGSKA (reference sequence). This CDR3 comprises 11 residues. The CDR3, as DNA: TGCAGTGCAAAAGACTCTTATACGCAGTATTTT. Translating gives CSAKDSYTQYF.

A single count supports this clone. The rearrangement joins TRBV27 to TRBJ2-7; 12 bases match TRBD2. The length of the CDR3 is 14 residues. V dropped 4 bases and J dropped 2; count of bases not matched to a gene: 0. Germline V gene lookup returns CDR1 MNHEY and CDR2 SMNVEV (reference sequence). The CDR3 region is CASSSSGRAYEQYF. In DNA form, the CDR3 reads TGTGCCAGCAGTTCTAGCGGGAGGGCCTACGAGCAGTACTTC.

The V gene is TRBV13, the J gene TRBJ2-1, with D possibly being TRBD2 (8 bases). Between the trimmed V and J ends, which lost 5 bases and 0 bases, there was a span of 23 bases. The CDR3 spans 19 residues. Germline V gene sequence: CDR1 PRHDT, CDR2 FYEKMQ (reference sequence). Here the CDR3 reads CASSGQGDSGKFSYNEQFF. The CDR3 bases are TGTGCCAGCAGCGGCCAGGGGGATAGCGGGAAGTTCTCCTACAATGAGCAGTTCTTC.

The V gene is TRBV11-3, the J gene TRBJ2-1; D perhaps matches TRBD2 (5 bases). The CDR3 runs 14 residues. Germline V lookup: CDR1 SGHNT, CDR2 YENEEA. V lost 1 base and J 3 bases, leaving 7 bases between the germline ends. For the CDR3, the DNA is TGTGCCAGCAGCTTAGGACTAAACTACAATGAGCAGTTCTTC. Its protein product is CASSLGLNYNEQFF.

The rearrangement uses TRBV6-2 or TRBV6-3 and TRBJ1-5; TRBD1 matches 9 bases. CDR3 length equals 14 residues. Losses at the gene ends were 5 bases for V and 11 bases for J; bases not matched to a gene: 10. The germline gives CDR1 MNHEY, CDR2 SVGEGT. CDR3 DNA: TGTGCCAGCAGTGCTCAATACAGGGGGCAAACCCAGCATTTT. Its translation: CASSAQYRGQTQHF.

The CDR3, as DNA: TGTGCCAGCAGGTCGGACTTATGGCAGCCCCAGCATTTT. Translating gives CASRSDLWQPQHF. The chain has TRBV6-5 and TRBJ1-5; D unresolved. V lost 6 bases, J lost 7 bases, and 13 bases lay in between. This CDR3 contains 13 residues. CDR1 and CDR2 from the germline V gene are MNHEY and SVGAGI.

This clone was recorded only once. The rearrangement links TRBV7-9 to TRBJ2-2; 9 nucleotides align to TRBD2. The CDR3 totals 15 residues. V lost 4 bases to trimming and J lost 7 bases; unmatched junction nucleotides: 7. Germline loops: CDR1 SEHNR, CDR2 FQNEAQ (reference sequence). CDR3 sequence: CASSSRLAAHGELFF. The CDR3 DNA reads as TGTGCCAGCAGCTCTCGACTAGCGGCGCACGGGGAGCTGTTTTTT. The whole variable domain, remainder taken from reference TRBV7-9 and TRBJ2-2, is DTGVSQNPRHKITKRGQNVTFRCDPISEHNRLYWYRQTLGQGPEFLTYFQNEAQLEKSRLLSDRFSAERPKGSFSTLEIQRTEQGDSAMYLCASSSRLAAHGELFFGEGSRLTVL.

The rearrangement uses TRBV6-2 or TRBV6-3 and TRBJ2-1, with 7 bases fitting TRBD1. CDR3 length equals 14 residues. Looked up from germline, CDR1 is MNHEY and CDR2 is SVGEGT. V gave up 6 bases and J gave up 4 bases; unmatched junction bases: 6. The DNA of the CDR3 is TGTGCCAGCAGCCTAGGGACAGTTTACAATGAGCAGTTCTTC. This sequence encodes CASSLGTVYNEQFF.

V usage is TRBV5-1 and J usage is TRBJ2-1; no firm D call. V gave up 0 bases and J gave up 0 bases, with 10 bases separating them. Germline V CDR1 and CDR2: SGHRS, YFSETQ. There are 16 residues in the CDR3. The CDR3 bases are TGCGCCAGCAGCTTGGTTGCTCCTAGCTCCTACAATGAGCAGTTCTTC. Translation: CASSLVAPSSYNEQFF.

The chain couples TRBV4-1 to TRBJ2-2; D is possibly TRBD2 (5 bases). Germline V CDR1 and CDR2: MGHRA, YSYEKL. The V and J ends lost 3 bases and 5 bases respectively, with 10 bases between them. CDR3 length: 14 amino acids. The CDR3 coding sequence is TGCGCCAGCAGCCAGCCTTCGGGGACCGGGGAGCTGTTTTTT. This translates into CASSQPSGTGELFF.